Below are 19 T cell receptor beta chains sequenced from a single sample in a study of technical replicates of blood from a handful of donors. Here immunoSEQ multiplex PCR was the method, and the copy in TCRdb shows in-frame clones only, minus some. The sample lists some 80,000 clones; about 92% were seen once. The sample consisted of T cells isolated from PBMCs. The source of these receptors is a human donor in good health.

The gene calls are TRBV4-1 and TRBJ2-3; 10 nucleotides align to TRBD2. V gave up 0 bases and J gave up 2 bases; unmatched junction bases: 14. The CDR3 extends over 20 amino acids. CDR1 and CDR2 from the germline V gene are MGHRA and YSYEKL. CDR3 amino acids: CASSQDLGLAGVRLTDTQYF. The DNA for the CDR3 is TGCGCCAGCAGCCAAGATCTAGGCCTAGCGGGAGTCCGCCTCACAGATACGCAGTATTTT.

The chain recombines TRBV14 with TRBJ1-2, with a weak D call TRBD1 (6 bases). The V gene's germline CDR1 is SGHDN and CDR2 FVKESK. This CDR3 has 14 residues. V lost 3 bases to trimming and J lost 6 bases, with 14 bases between them. In DNA form, the CDR3 reads TGTGCCAGCAGCCAGATACAGGGCGAGAATGGCTACACCTTC. Translated: CASSQIQGENGYTF.

This chain joins TRBV28 and TRBJ1-1, with TRBD1 as a possible D gene (5 bases). V lost 4 bases and J lost 3, with 9 bases in between. The CDR3 extends over 13 amino acids. Per germline, CDR1 MDHEN and CDR2 SYDVKM. The CDR3 loop is CASSSQGYTEAFF. CDR3 DNA sequence: TGTGCCAGCAGTTCTCAGGGATACACTGAAGCTTTCTTT.

V gene TRBV29-1 combines with J gene TRBJ1-6; tentative D call: TRBD1 (5 bases). Trimming took off 5 bases at V and 8 bases at J, with 13 bases between the two ends. CDR1 and CDR2 (germline): SQVTM, ANQGSEA. The CDR3 consists of 13 residues. Here the CDR3 reads CSVRGRMDSPLHF. DNA for the CDR3: TGCAGCGTTAGGGGCAGAATGGATTCACCCCTCCACTTT.

The J gene is TRBJ1-1, the V gene TRBV5-1; D remains unclear. Trimming left V 0 bases short and J 6 bases short, with 12 bases between. The CDR3 has 14 residues. In germline, CDR1 is SGHRS, CDR2 YFSETQ. The CDR3 nucleotides read TGCGCCAGCAGCTTGGACGCGACACTAGCTGAAGCTTTCTTT. Protein sequence: CASSLDATLAEAFF.

This clone was observed once. The J gene is TRBJ2-1, the V gene TRBV12-5; D not resolved. The V end was cut by 0 bases, the J end by 2 bases, with 8 bases between. The length of the CDR3 is 15 residues. The germline CDR1 and CDR2 sequences are LGHNT and FRNRAP. In nucleotides, the CDR3 is TGTGCTAGTGGTTTGGTACTCCGAGCCTACAATGAGCAGTTCTTC. Translating gives CASGLVLRAYNEQFF.

The chain joins TRBV5-1 to TRBJ1-3; 7 bases align to TRBD1. Looked up from germline, CDR1 is SGHRS and CDR2 is YFSETQ. J lost 5 bases, V lost 0 bases, and 2 bases had no gene match. The CDR3 extends over 14 amino acids. CDR3 region: CASSLEQGRNTIYF. CDR3 bases: TGCGCCAGCAGCTTGGAACAGGGGAGAAACACCATATATTTT.

The CDR3 here is CASSLTGIKNTIYF. The CDR3 DNA is TGTGCCAGCAGCTTGACAGGGATAAAAAACACCATATATTTT. This chain connects TRBV7-8 to TRBJ1-3; 7 bases align to TRBD1. J was trimmed by 6 bases and V by 3 bases; bases with no gene match: 5. In germline, CDR1 is SGHVS, CDR2 FQNEAQ. This CDR3 region has 14 residues.

This clone was seen only a few times. This rearrangement joins TRBV2 to TRBJ1-2; TRBD1 aligns across 8 bases. This CDR3 region has 13 residues. Germline loops: CDR1 SNHLY, CDR2 FYNNEI. V lost 4 bases and J lost 8; bases outside the gene matches: 6. CDR3 DNA: TGTGCCAGCAGTGGACAGGGGCGGGGCGGCTACACCTTC. This sequence encodes CASSGQGRGGYTF.

The J gene is TRBJ1-4, the V gene TRBV4-1, with D unclear. V lost 0 bases, J lost 0 bases, and 11 bases lay in between. CDR3 length: 17 residues. The V gene's germline CDR1 is MGHRA and CDR2 YSYEKL. The CDR3 DNA is TGCGCCAGCAGCCAAGAACGGCGGGGTGCAACTAATGAAAAACTGTTTTTT. This encodes CASSQERRGATNEKLFF.

This sequence joins TRBV7-9 and TRBJ1-1; possible D gene TRBD1, 5 bases. This CDR3 spans 17 amino acids. The V end lost 2 bases, the J end lost 6 bases, and 22 bases lay between the germline ends. Germline-derived CDR1 and CDR2 are SEHNR and FQNEAQ (reference sequence). The CDR3 nucleotides are TGTGCCAGCAGCTTAATCGGGGGTGGGAATATCCGGGCTGAAGCTTTCTTT. Residues: CASSLIGGGNIRAEAFF.

The rearrangement uses TRBV5-1 and TRBJ2-7; 10 nucleotides align to TRBD1. The junction had 2 bases not matched to a gene; V was cut back by 0 bases and J by 2 bases. CDR1 and CDR2 from the germline V gene are SGHRS and YFSETQ. The CDR3 loop spans 15 amino acids. The CDR3 here is CASSLVGQGAYEQYF. Written as DNA, the CDR3 is TGCGCCAGCAGCTTGGTTGGACAGGGGGCCTACGAGCAGTACTTC.

This chain connects TRBV5-1 to TRBJ1-4; TRBD1 matches at 7 bases. V gave up 0 bases and J gave up 8 bases; unmatched junction bases: 4. Germline assignment: CDR1 SGHRS and CDR2 YFSETQ. CDR3 size: 14 residues. The CDR3 DNA reads TGCGCCAGCAGCTTGGGTACAGGGGAGGAAAAACTGTTTTTT. Amino acid sequence: CASSLGTGEEKLFF. The whole variable domain, filled in from reference TRBV5-1 and TRBJ1-4, reads KAGVTQTPRYLIKTRGQQVTLSCSPISGHRSVSWYQQTPGQGLQFLFEYFSETQRNKGNFPGRFSGRQFSNSRSEMNVSTLELGDSALYLCASSLGTGEEKLFFGSGTQLSVL.

The chain has TRBV5-1 and TRBJ2-3; 14 bases align to TRBD2. V dropped 4 bases and J dropped 4; count of bases not matched to a gene: 11. The CDR3 has 18 amino acids. Looked up from germline, CDR1 is SGHRS and CDR2 is YFSETQ. CDR3: CASSPNPGLAGDADTQYF. The CDR3 DNA sequence: TGCGCCAGCAGCCCAAATCCGGGACTAGCGGGAGACGCAGATACGCAGTATTTT.

The sample holds one count of this clone. The junction and the germline gene differ at one end; a read error may be behind it. This chain joins TRBV4-1 and TRBJ2-3, with D possibly being TRBD2 (5 bases). The CDR3 runs to 16 residues. From germline, CDR1 is MGHRA and CDR2 YSYEKL. Here the CDR3 reads CASSFEGWTSRDTQYF. As DNA, the CDR3 is TGCGCCAGCAGCTTCGAGGGATGGACCAGCAGAGATACGCAGTATTTT.

This clone appeared a few times. A read error may produce the germline difference seen at one junction end. V usage is TRBV7-7 and J usage is TRBJ1-1; D unclear. Germline-derived CDR1 and CDR2 are SSHAT and FNYEAQ (reference sequence). The CDR3 is 13 amino acids. The CDR3 sequence is CASSLEEGTEAFF. The CDR3 DNA is TGTGCTAGCAGCTTAGAGGAGGGCACTGAAGCTTTCTTT. Full variable domain (missing parts from reference TRBV7-7 and TRBJ1-1): GAGVSQSPRYKVTKRGQDVTLRCDPISSHATLYWYQQALGQGPEFLTYFNYEAQPDKSGLPSDRFSAERPEGSISTLTIQRTEQRDSAMYRCASSLEEGTEAFFGQGTRLTVV.

The table lists this clone with many counts. This chain uses TRBV7-2 with TRBJ1-4; 7 nucleotides match TRBD1. Germline CDR1 is SGHTA and CDR2 is FQGNSA. CDR3 length equals 15 residues. Unmatched junction bases numbered 10, after V lost 5 bases and J lost 7 bases. CDR3 loop: CASSRYRGVSEKLFF. In nucleotides, the CDR3 is TGTGCCAGCAGCAGATACAGGGGTGTTAGTGAAAAACTGTTTTTT. Variable domain in full (rest from reference TRBV7-2 and TRBJ1-4): GAGVSQSPSNKVTEKGKDVELRCDPISGHTALYWYRQSLGQGLEFLIYFQGNSAPDKSGLPSDRFSAERTGGSVSTLTIQRTQQEDSAVYLCASSRYRGVSEKLFFGSGTQLSVL.

The chain employs TRBV7-3 and TRBJ2-1, with D possibly TRBD2 on 5 matching bases. Germline CDR1 is SGHTA and CDR2 is FQGTGA. This CDR3 contains 11 residues. V lost 4 bases to trimming and J lost 9 bases, with 7 bases between them. The CDR3 DNA sequence: TGTGCCAGCAGCTCGGACTTTGAGCAGTTCTTC. This sequence encodes CASSSDFEQFF.

This sequence joins TRBV2 and TRBJ2-3, with no clear D. V was shortened by 3 bases and J by 1 base, with 8 bases between the two germline ends. The CDR3 consists of 14 residues. Germline V gene data show CDR1 as SNHLY and CDR2 as FYNNEI. The CDR3 loop is CASSDKFGTDTQYF. The CDR3, as DNA: TGTGCCAGCAGTGATAAATTCGGCACAGATACGCAGTATTTT.